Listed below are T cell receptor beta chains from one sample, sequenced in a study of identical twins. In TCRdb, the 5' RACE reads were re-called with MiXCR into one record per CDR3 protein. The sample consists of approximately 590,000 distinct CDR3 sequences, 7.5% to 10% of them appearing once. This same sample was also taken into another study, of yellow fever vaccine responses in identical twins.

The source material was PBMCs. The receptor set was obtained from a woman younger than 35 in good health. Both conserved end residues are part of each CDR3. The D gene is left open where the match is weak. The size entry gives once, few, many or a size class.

cdr3_aa: CASNGLGETQYF
cdr3_nt: TGCGCCAGCAACGGGCTCGGGGAGACCCAGTACTTC
v_call: TRBV5-1
j_call: TRBJ2-5
clone_size: few
d_call: -

cdr3_aa: CAWGATGELFF
cdr3_nt: TGTGCCTGGGGGGCAACCGGGGAGCTGTTTTTT
v_call: TRBV30
j_call: TRBJ2-2
clone_size: few
d_call: -

cdr3_aa: CASSVMAGGTNTGELFF
cdr3_nt: TGTGCCAGCAGCGTAATGGCGGGAGGGACGAACACCGGGGAGCTGTTTTTT
v_call: TRBV9
j_call: TRBJ2-2
clone_size: many
d_call: TRBD2

cdr3_aa: CARQGSTDTQYF
cdr3_nt: TGTGCCAGGCAGGGGAGCACAGATACGCAGTATTTT
v_call: TRBV6-4
j_call: TRBJ2-3
clone_size: many
d_call: -

cdr3_aa: CATSGSTDTQYF
cdr3_nt: TGTGCCACATCGGGCAGCACAGATACGCAGTATTTT
v_call: TRBV6-5
j_call: TRBJ2-3
clone_size: many
d_call: -

cdr3_aa: CSAMTGISPLHF
cdr3_nt: TGCAGTGCCATGACAGGGATTTCACCCCTCCACTTT
v_call: TRBV20-1
j_call: TRBJ1-6
clone_size: few
d_call: TRBD1

cdr3_aa: CATSDLGLAGREQFF
cdr3_nt: TGTGCCACCAGTGACCTAGGACTAGCGGGACGGGAGCAGTTCTTC
v_call: TRBV24-1
j_call: TRBJ2-1
clone_size: few
d_call: TRBD2

cdr3_aa: CASSLDVQNTGELFF
cdr3_nt: TGCGCCAGCAGCTTGGACGTGCAGAACACCGGGGAGCTGTTTTTT
v_call: TRBV5-1
j_call: TRBJ2-2
clone_size: many
d_call: -

cdr3_aa: CASSQEGRLAGIQETQYF
cdr3_nt: TGCGCCAGCAGCCAAGAGGGCCGACTAGCGGGAATACAAGAGACCCAGTACTTC
v_call: TRBV4-3
j_call: TRBJ2-5
clone_size: few
d_call: TRBD2

cdr3_aa: CASSQKDNEQFF
cdr3_nt: TGTGCCAGCAGCCAGAAGGACAATGAGCAGTTCTTC
v_call: TRBV3-1
j_call: TRBJ2-1
clone_size: many
d_call: -

cdr3_aa: CASSLRGDRGIHEQYF
cdr3_nt: TGTGCCAGCAGCTTAAGGGGAGACAGGGGAATCCACGAGCAGTACTTC
v_call: TRBV7-8
j_call: TRBJ2-7
clone_size: few
d_call: TRBD1